This T cell receptor beta chain was recovered during a study of control samples from healthy donors and cancer patients. V was cut by 6 bases and J by 8 bases, with 15 bases left in between. The CDR3 length is 13 residues. The germline V gene has CDR1 SGHRS and CDR2 YFSETQ. Method: immunoSEQ multiplex PCR; TCRdb's copy keeps in-frame clones and lacks some. The top ten clones hold 6.2% of a sample with about 75,000 clones, approximately 94% of them seen once. This receptor was obtained from a woman aged 40-49 years in good health. The sample taken for sequencing was blood. The chain uses TRBV5-1 and TRBJ2-1; no clear D. The DNA of the CDR3 is TGCGCCAGCACCGACTCGATGTTGGATGAGCAGTTCTTC. Amino acids: CASTDSMLDEQFF. Full variable domain (missing parts from reference TRBV5-1 and TRBJ2-1): KAGVTQTPRYLIKTRGQQVTLSCSPISGHRSVSWYQQTPGQGLQFLFEYFSETQRNKGNFPGRFSGRQFSNSRSEMNVSTLELGDSALYLCASTDSMLDEQFFGPGTRLTVL.